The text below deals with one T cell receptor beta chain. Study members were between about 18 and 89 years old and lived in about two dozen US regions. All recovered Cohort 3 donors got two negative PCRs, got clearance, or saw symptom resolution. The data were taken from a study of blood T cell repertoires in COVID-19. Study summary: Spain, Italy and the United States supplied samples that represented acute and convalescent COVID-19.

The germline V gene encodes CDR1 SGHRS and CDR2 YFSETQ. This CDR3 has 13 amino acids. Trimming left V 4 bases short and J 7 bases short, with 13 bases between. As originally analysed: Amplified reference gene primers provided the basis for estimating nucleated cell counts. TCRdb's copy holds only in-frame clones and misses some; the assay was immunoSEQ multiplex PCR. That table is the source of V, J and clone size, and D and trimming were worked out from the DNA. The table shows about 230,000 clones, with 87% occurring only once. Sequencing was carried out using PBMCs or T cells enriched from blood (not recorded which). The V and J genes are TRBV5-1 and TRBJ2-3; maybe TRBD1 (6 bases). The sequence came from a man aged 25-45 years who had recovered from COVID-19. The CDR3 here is CASSQGPENTQYF. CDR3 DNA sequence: TGCGCCAGCAGCCAGGGGCCGGAGAATACGCAGTATTTT.